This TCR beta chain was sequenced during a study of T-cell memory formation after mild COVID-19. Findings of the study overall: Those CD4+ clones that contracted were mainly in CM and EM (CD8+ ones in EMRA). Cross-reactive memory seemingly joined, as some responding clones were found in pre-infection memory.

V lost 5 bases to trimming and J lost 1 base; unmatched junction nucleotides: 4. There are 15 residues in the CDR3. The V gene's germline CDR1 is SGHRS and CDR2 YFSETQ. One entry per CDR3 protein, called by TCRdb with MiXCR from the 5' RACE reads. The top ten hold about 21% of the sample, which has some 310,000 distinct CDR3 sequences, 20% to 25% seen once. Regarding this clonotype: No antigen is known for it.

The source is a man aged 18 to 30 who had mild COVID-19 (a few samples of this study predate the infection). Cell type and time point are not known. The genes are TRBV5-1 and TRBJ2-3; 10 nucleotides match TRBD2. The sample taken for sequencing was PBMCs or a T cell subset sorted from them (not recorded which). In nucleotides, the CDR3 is TGCGCCAGCAGTTATGGACTAGCGGGCACAGATACGCAGTATTTT. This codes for CASSYGLAGTDTQYF.